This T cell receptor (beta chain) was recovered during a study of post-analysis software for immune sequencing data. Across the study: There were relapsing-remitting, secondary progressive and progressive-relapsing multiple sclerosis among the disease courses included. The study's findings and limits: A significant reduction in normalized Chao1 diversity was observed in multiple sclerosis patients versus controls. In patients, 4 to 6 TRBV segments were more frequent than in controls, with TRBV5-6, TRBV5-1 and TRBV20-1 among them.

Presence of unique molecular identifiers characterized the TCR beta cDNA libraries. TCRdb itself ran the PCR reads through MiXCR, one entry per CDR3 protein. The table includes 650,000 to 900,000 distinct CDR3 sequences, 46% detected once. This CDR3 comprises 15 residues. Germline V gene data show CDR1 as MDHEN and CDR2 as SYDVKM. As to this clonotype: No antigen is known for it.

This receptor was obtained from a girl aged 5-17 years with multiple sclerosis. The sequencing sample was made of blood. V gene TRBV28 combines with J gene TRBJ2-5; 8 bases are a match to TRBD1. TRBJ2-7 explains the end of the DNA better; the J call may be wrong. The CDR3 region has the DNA TGTGCCAGCAGTTTTTTCAGGACAGGGTCCCACGAGCAGTACTTC. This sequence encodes CASSFFRTGSHEQYF.